The entry that follows covers one T cell receptor beta chain sequence. Trimming removed 1 base from V and 3 bases from J, with 8 bases in between. The germline gives CDR1 SGDLS, CDR2 YYNGEE. The CDR3 is 15 residues long. These data are taken from a study of blood T cell repertoires in COVID-19. The table came from immunoSEQ multiplex PCR; TCRdb's copy has only in-frame clones and leaves some out. The sample yields over 200,000 clones, roughly nine tenths seen once. The sequenced sample consisted of peripheral blood. The chain has TRBV9 and TRBJ1-6; possible D gene TRBD1, 5 bases. The clonotype comes from a man aged 60-69 years who had recovered from COVID-19. CDR3 nucleotide sequence: TGTGCCAGCAGCGTAACGCAGGGCTATAATTCACCCCTCCACTTT. Protein: CASSVTQGYNSPLHF.